This is a list of T cell receptor beta chains from one sample in a study of naive and memory T cell subsets. TCRdb fed the 5' RACE reads into MiXCR, producing one record per CDR3 protein. There are tens of thousands of distinct CDR3 sequences in the sample; more than 7.5% occur only once, and over 8% lies in the top ten. All receptors come from a female donor in good health. CDR3s include the opening cysteine and the closing phenylalanine or tryptophan. The order of the fields is D gene, clone size, V gene, J gene, CDR3 protein, CDR3 DNA. The D gene is left open where the match is weak. Clone size appears in some rows only: once, few, many, or a class for an expanded clone.

.	few	TRBV29-1	TRBJ2-5	CSVGSFQETQYF	TGCAGCGTTGGGAGTTTCCAAGAGACCCAGTACTTC
.	.	TRBV5-1	TRBJ1-4	CASSPGGVGWEKLFF	TGCGCCAGCAGCCCAGGAGGCGTAGGGTGGGAAAAACTGTTTTTT
.	few	TRBV21-1	TRBJ2-3	CASSKGEAGGKTDTQYF	TGTGCCAGCAGCAAAGGGGAGGCAGGGGGTAAGACAGATACGCAGTATTTT
.	few	TRBV5-1	TRBJ2-5	CASSTDREGETQYF	TGCGCCAGCAGCACGGACAGGGAGGGGGAGACCCAGTACTTC
TRBD1	.	TRBV4-1	TRBJ1-4	CASSQPGQGDEKLFF	TGCGCCAGCAGCCAACCGGGACAGGGGGATGAAAAACTGTTTTTT
.	few	TRBV7-2	TRBJ2-2	CASSLKVRTNTGELFF	TGTGCCAGCAGCTTGAAGGTCCGCACGAACACCGGGGAGCTGTTTTTT
.	.	TRBV12-3/TRBV12-4	TRBJ2-1	CASSGGLGQSYNEQFF	TGTGCCAGCAGTGGGGGTCTCGGACAGAGCTACAATGAGCAGTTCTTC
.	many	TRBV9	TRBJ1-4	CASSANTGPTNEKLFF	TGTGCCAGCAGCGCTAATACAGGGCCAACTAATGAAAAACTGTTTTTT
TRBD1	many	TRBV4-2	TRBJ2-3	CASSQEWAGAGGSYWRVTQYF	TGTGCCAGCAGCCAAGAGTGGGCAGGGGCAGGGGGCTCCTATTGGCGTGTTACGCAGTATTTT
.	few	TRBV20-1	TRBJ1-1	CSASAGLNTEAFF	TGCAGTGCTAGTGCGGGGCTGAACACTGAAGCTTTCTTT
.	few	TRBV11-2	TRBJ2-2	CASSLVPGNTGELFF	TGTGCCAGCAGCTTAGTTCCGGGGAACACCGGGGAGCTGTTTTTT
TRBD1	many	TRBV27	TRBJ2-2	CASRPKTGITGELFF	TGTGCCAGCAGGCCTAAGACAGGGATCACCGGGGAGCTGTTTTTT
TRBD2	few	TRBV9	TRBJ2-1	CASSPGTSENNEQFF	TGTGCCAGCAGCCCCGGGACTAGCGAAAACAATGAGCAGTTCTTC
TRBD1	.	TRBV5-1	TRBJ2-7	CASSFVKRTGGYEQYF	TGCGCCAGCAGCTTCGTTAAAAGGACAGGGGGCTACGAGCAGTACTTC
.	few	TRBV7-2	TRBJ2-1	CASSTDGQLVYGEQFF	TGTGCCAGCAGCACCGACGGCCAGCTGGTTTATGGTGAGCAGTTCTTC
.	few	TRBV19	TRBJ2-5	CASSTMGRLTQYF	TGTGCCAGTAGTACTATGGGGCGGTTGACCCAGTACTTC
.	many	TRBV5-6	TRBJ1-5	CASSRRDGGQPQHF	TGTGCCAGCAGCCGGAGGGACGGTGGTCAGCCCCAGCATTTT
TRBD1	.	TRBV6-6	TRBJ1-1	CASRHDRGTTEAYF	TGTGCCAGCAGGCACGACAGGGGAACGACTGAAGCTTACTTT
TRBD1	many	TRBV5-1	TRBJ1-5	CASSKGQGHQPQHF	TGCGCCAGCAGCAAGGGACAGGGTCATCAGCCCCAGCATTTT
TRBD1	many	TRBV7-6	TRBJ2-1	CASSQIFTGANEQFF	TGTGCCAGCAGCCAAATCTTTACAGGGGCCAATGAGCAGTTCTTC
.	.	TRBV30	TRBJ1-5	CAWSGRENQPQHF	TGTGCCTGGAGTGGACGGGAGAATCAGCCCCAGCATTTT
TRBD1	few	TRBV6-1	TRBJ1-1	CATQGVTEAFF	TGTGCCACCCAGGGGGTCACTGAAGCTTTCTTT
.	few	TRBV18	TRBJ2-5	CASSPQSSETQYF	TGTGCCAGCTCACCACAGTCATCGGAGACCCAGTACTTC
TRBD1	medium-sized	TRBV6-5	TRBJ2-3	CASRRPGQGTDTQYF	TGTGCCAGCAGACGTCCGGGACAGGGAACAGATACGCAGTATTTT
.	many	TRBV7-8	TRBJ1-5	CASSLAGGNQPQHF	TGTGCCAGCAGCTTAGCTGGTGGCAATCAGCCCCAGCATTTT
TRBD1	.	TRBV7-7	TRBJ2-5	CASSLHRGLRETQYF	TGTGCTAGCAGTCTCCACAGGGGGCTCCGGGAGACCCAGTACTTC
TRBD2	once	TRBV5-6	TRBJ2-3	CASSLRLAVSTDTQYF	TGTGCCAGCAGCTTGCGGCTAGCGGTGAGCACAGATACGCAGTATTTT
TRBD2	few	TRBV12-3/TRBV12-4	TRBJ2-2	CASRGLAVNTGELFF	TGTGCCAGCAGGGGACTAGCGGTAAACACCGGGGAGCTGTTTTTT
TRBD2	.	TRBV20-1	TRBJ2-7	CSARGTGGKFYEQYF	TGCAGTGCTAGGGGGACCGGGGGGAAATTCTACGAGCAGTACTTC
TRBD1	many	TRBV20-1	TRBJ2-1	CSATPGQGYNEQFF	TGCAGTGCCACCCCGGGACAGGGTTACAATGAGCAGTTCTTC
TRBD2	.	TRBV2	TRBJ2-1	CASTSGGRHEQFF	TGTGCCAGCACTAGCGGGGGGCGGCATGAGCAGTTCTTC